This entry features one TCR beta chain sequence. This clonotype has ten or more counts. The clone's antigen remains unknown. Base qualities are not provided; no much larger clone lies one nucleotide away. The library was produced with 5' RACE. Reads for this sample came from a NextSeq 500. In the TCR library protocol, unique molecular identifiers were attached to individual cDNA molecules to correct for PCR bias and sequencing error. Both TCR alpha and beta chains were sequenced, and tight co-correlation was observed between alpha and beta sequence abundances in each sample. The original methods were these. Decombinator V4 was used to annotate TCR sequences for V gene, J gene and CDR3. TCRs were defined as expanded if a significant change between any two time points was detected under a Poisson model with p below 0.0001. TCR abundances were normalised to the total number of TCRs sequenced per sample and expressed as counts per million. TRAV1-2 paired with TRAJ12, TRAJ20 or TRAJ33 defined MAIT TCRs, while TRAV10 paired with TRAJ18 defined iNKT TCRs. VDJdb, accessed 1 November 2021, was searched for CMV, EBV and SARS-CoV-2 annotated TCRs, with TCRs annotated for multiple antigens excluded. The raw public data were reprocessed by TCRdb itself: fastp quality trimming at Q25, MiXCR clonotype calling, in-frame beta chains only. CDR3 protein duplicates are merged, each entry listing the most common genes and DNA. The V and J calls, along with clone size, are taken from TCRdb and not from the paper's own processing. This sample lists more than 85,000 distinct CDR3 sequences; over 10% were detected once. 6.2% of the sample belongs to the ten largest clones.

The sample belongs to a study of early T cells in non-severe SARS-CoV-2 infection (dated by TCRdb to the early 2020s). Study-wide context: Because TCR sequencing was done on bulk RNA from unsorted whole blood, the alpha and beta chains could not be paired. What the research found in general, with its limitations: VDJdb matching was skewed toward anti-spike CD8 responses and likely underestimated virus-specific expansions, missing private and CD4 specificities.

Set within a cohort of healthcare workers in London, UK, this nested case-control study involved weekly PCR testing of nasopharyngeal swabs along with blood sampling. Healthcare workers were enrolled in the week of the UK lockdown, from 23 to 31 March 2020, and were followed every week for up to roughly 15 weeks. Via the germline V gene, CDR1 is SGHAT and CDR2 FQNNGV. From cysteine to phenylalanine, the CDR3 is 16 amino acids long. CDR3 DNA only is kept here, 48 bases in frame from base 1. The germline ends are 9 bases apart after V is trimmed by 0 bases and J by 0 bases. The sample comprised whole blood. The clonotype comes from an adult who was a healthcare worker with PCR-confirmed SARS-CoV-2 infection or an uninfected control (not recorded which). Recombination connected TRBV11-2 to TRBJ1-3; the D gene assignment is ambiguous. The nucleotide sequence is TGTGCCAGCAGCTTAGATCAGGTGTTCTCTGGAAACACCATATATTTT. Translated, it reads CASSLDQVFSGNTIYF.